This is a list of T cell receptor beta chains from one sample in a study of blood T cell repertoires in COVID-19. Libraries were prepared by immunoSEQ multiplex PCR; TCRdb keeps only in-frame clonotypes and omits some of them. The table records about 200,000 clones, about 86% of them present only once. The material sequenced was peripheral blood. The receptors shown here come from a woman in her sixties or seventies with acute or convalescent COVID-19. The CDR3 runs from the conserved cysteine through the conserved F or W. D genes are given only for firm matches. Expanded clones get a size class; other rows say once, few or many, or leave the size out.

clone_size d_call j_call v_call cdr3_nt cdr3_aa
NA NA TRBJ1-4 TRBV19 TGTGCCAGTAGTATTGGGGGCCAAACTAATGAAAAACTGTTTTTT CASSIGGQTNEKLFF
NA NA TRBJ1-1 TRBV12-3/TRBV12-4 TGTGCCAGCAGTTACTACACTGAAGCTTTCTTT CASSYYTEAFF
NA NA TRBJ2-1 TRBV7-3 TGTGCCAGCAGCTTAGTCGGGACAAGGAGTTACAATGAGCAGTTCTTC CASSLVGTRSYNEQFF
once NA TRBJ2-7 TRBV11-2 TGTGCCAGCAGCTTAAGAGGGTTCTCCTGGGAGCAGTACTTC CASSLRGFSWEQYF
NA NA TRBJ2-1 TRBV29-1 TGCAGCGTTCAGGTACAGCTCAATGAGCAGTTCTTC CSVQVQLNEQFF
NA NA TRBJ1-4 TRBV27 TGTGCCAGCAGCTTACAGGGTGATGAAAAACTGTTTTTT CASSLQGDEKLFF
NA NA TRBJ2-2 TRBV4-3 TGCGCCAGCAGCCAAGGAAGTAGGACAGAGGAGCTGTTTTTT CASSQGSRTEELFF
NA NA TRBJ2-1 TRBV24-1 TGTGCCACCAGTGATACAACAGGGAAGGGGTTTTACAATGAGCAGTTCTTC CATSDTTGKGFYNEQFF
NA TRBD1 TRBJ1-5 TRBV18 TGTGCCAGCTCACCTGGACAAGGGGGCGCCGGACAGCCCCAGCATTTT CASSPGQGGAGQPQHF
NA TRBD1 TRBJ2-4 TRBV12-3/TRBV12-4 TGTGCCAGCAGTGACAGGGTGAACATTCAGTACTTC CASSDRVNIQYF